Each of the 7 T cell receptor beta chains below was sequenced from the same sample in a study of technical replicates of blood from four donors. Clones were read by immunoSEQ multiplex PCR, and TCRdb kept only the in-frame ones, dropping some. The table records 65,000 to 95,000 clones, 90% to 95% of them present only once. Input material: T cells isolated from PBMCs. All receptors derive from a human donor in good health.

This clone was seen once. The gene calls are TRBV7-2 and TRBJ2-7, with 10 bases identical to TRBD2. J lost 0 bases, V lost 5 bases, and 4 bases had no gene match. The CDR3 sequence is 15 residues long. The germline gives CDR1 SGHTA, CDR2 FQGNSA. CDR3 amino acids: CASSDLAGDSYEQYF. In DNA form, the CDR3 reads TGTGCCAGCAGCGATCTAGCGGGGGACTCCTACGAGCAGTACTTC.

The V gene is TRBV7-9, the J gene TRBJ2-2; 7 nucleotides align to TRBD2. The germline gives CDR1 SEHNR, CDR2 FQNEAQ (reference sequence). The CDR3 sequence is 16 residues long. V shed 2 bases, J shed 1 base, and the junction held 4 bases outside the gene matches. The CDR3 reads CASSLRAGVNTGELFF. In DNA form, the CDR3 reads TGTGCCAGCAGCTTAAGGGCGGGGGTGAACACCGGGGAGCTGTTTTTT.

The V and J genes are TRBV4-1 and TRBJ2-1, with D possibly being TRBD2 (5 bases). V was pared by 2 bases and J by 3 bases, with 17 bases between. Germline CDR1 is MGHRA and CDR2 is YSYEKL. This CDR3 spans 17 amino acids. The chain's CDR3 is CASSQNIWAGSYNEQFF. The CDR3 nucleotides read TGCGCCAGCAGCCAAAATATCTGGGCGGGTAGCTACAATGAGCAGTTCTTC.

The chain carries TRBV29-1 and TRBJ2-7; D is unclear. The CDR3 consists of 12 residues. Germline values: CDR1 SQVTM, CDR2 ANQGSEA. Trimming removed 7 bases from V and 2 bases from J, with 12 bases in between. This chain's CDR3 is CSALERPYEQYF. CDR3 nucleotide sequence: TGCAGCGCCCTCGAGCGACCCTACGAGCAGTACTTC.

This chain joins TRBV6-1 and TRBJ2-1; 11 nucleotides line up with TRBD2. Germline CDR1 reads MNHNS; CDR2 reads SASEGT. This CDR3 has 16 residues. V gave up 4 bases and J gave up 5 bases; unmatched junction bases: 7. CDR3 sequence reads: CASSASSGRLNNEQFF. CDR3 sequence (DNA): TGTGCCAGCAGTGCGTCTAGCGGGAGGCTCAACAATGAGCAGTTCTTC.

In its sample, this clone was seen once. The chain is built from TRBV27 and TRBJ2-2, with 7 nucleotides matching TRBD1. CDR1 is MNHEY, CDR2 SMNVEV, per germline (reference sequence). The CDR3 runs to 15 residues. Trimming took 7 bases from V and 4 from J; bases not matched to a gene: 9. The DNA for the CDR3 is TGTGCCAGCACCGCCGGGACAGAATTCACCGGGGAGCTGTTTTTT. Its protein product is CASTAGTEFTGELFF.

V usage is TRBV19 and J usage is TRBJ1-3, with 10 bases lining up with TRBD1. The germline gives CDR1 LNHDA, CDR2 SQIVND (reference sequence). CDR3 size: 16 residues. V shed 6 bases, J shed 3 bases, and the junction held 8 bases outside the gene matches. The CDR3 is CASRIMTGGIGNTIYF. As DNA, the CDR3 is TGTGCCAGTAGAATAATGACAGGGGGCATTGGAAACACCATATATTTT. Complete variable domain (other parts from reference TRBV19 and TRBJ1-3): DGGITQSPKYLFRKEGQNVTLSCEQNLNHDAMYWYRQDPGQGLRLIYYSQIVNDFQKGDIAEGYSVSREKKESFPLTVTSAQKNPTAFYLCASRIMTGGIGNTIYFGEGSWLTVV.